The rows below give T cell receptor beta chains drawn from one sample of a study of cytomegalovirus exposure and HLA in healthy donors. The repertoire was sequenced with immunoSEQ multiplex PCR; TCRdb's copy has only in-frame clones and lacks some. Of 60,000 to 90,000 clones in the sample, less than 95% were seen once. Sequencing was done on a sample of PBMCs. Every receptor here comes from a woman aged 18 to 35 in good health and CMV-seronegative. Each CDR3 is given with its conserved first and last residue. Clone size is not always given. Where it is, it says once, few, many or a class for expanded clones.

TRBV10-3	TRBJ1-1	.	CAIGRKQGQLNTEAFF
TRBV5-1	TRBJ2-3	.	CASSLQGGSTDTQYF
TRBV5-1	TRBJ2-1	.	CASSLAREEFNEQFF
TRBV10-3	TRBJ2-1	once	CAISGKIVGGYSYNEQFF
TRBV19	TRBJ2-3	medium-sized	CASSIVAGQGADTQYF
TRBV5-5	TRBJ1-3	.	CASSYGIQGGSGNTIYF
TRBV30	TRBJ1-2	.	CAHQTGTANSYGYTF
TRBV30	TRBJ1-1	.	CAWNSRTMNTEAFF
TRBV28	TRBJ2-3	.	CASKKRGASADTQYF
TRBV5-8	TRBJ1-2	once	CASSLEGQYYGYTF
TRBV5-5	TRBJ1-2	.	CASSWTDNYGYTF
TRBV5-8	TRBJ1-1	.	CASSGMTGRTEAFF
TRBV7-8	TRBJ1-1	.	CASSLVRVSEAFF
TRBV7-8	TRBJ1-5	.	CASSIGQNQPQHF
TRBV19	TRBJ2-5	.	CASSIAWRQGRETQYF
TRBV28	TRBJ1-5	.	CASSLWATGARQPQHF
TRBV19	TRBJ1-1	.	CASSMLWGVNTEAFF
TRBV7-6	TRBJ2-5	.	CASTPGGRETQYF
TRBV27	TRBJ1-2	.	CASSPRAAYGYTF
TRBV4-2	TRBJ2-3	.	CASSQDWLAGSTDTQYF
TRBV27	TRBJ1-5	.	CASSFNIGSNQPQHF
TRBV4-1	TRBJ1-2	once	CASSQDNVAWRDGYTF
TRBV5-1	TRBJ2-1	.	CASSMGQAGGNEQFF
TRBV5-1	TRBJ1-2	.	CASSYGQGPGYTF
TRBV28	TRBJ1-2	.	CASSLMLRVKYGYTF
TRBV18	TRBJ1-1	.	CASSHEGASPEAFF
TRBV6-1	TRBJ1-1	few	CATYERTGFREAFF
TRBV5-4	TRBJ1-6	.	CASSLAGQGNSPLHF
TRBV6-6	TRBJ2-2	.	CASSYSGGGDPGELFF
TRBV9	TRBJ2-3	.	CASSVATGGLKYF
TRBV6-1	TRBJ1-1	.	CASIKGGSEAFF
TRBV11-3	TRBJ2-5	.	CASSEGVWGETQYF
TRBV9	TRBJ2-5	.	CASSVQGQVGETQYF
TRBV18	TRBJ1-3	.	CASSPPETPGNTIYF
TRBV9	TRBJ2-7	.	CASSVEQGPTYEQYF
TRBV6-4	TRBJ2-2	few	CASSDSETGNTGELFF
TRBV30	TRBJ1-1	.	CAWSVGLPNTEAFF